This TCR beta chain comes out of a study of blood T cell repertoires in COVID-19. This CDR3 contains 15 residues. Germline lookup yields CDR1 SGHNT and CDR2 YYREEE (reference sequence). Trimming left V 2 bases short and J 4 bases short, with 15 bases between. TCRdb's copy holds only in-frame clones and misses some; the assay was immunoSEQ multiplex PCR. The table shows 130,000 to 150,000 clones, with 75% to 85% occurring only once. Sequenced sample: peripheral blood. The receptor was isolated from a man in his 60s with active or convalescent COVID-19. The genes are TRBV5-4 and TRBJ1-1; weak D call: TRBD1 (6 bases). The DNA of the CDR3 is TGTGCCAGCAGCTTTCAAAGGGGGAGTCTCACTGAAGCTTTCTTT. Translated: CASSFQRGSLTEAFF.